The clone carrying this TCR beta chain was counted a few times. The data derive from a study of regulatory T cells in long-lasting Graves disease. Time point reported: newly diagnosed GD, antithyroid drugs for less than 3 months. PBMCs provided the RNA from which the TCR library was made. Assembly of TCR beta libraries relied on iRepertoire HTBI primers together with Arm-PCR of CDR3 regions. TCRdb independently ran MiXCR on the multiplex PCR reads; one entry per CDR3 protein. Of 540,000 or so distinct CDR3 sequences listed, roughly 14% are singletons. Germline lookup yields CDR1 SQVTM and CDR2 ANQGSEA. The CDR3 consists of 15 residues. The V gene end was trimmed by 3 bases and the J gene end by 9 bases; junction bases not matched to a gene: 11. These data were also filed under a second study, of T cells in Graves' hyperthyroidism and ophthalmopathy.

The clonotype comes from a man aged 25 to 45 with Graves disease. The gene calls are TRBV29-1 and TRBJ2-3; 11 nucleotides match TRBD2. Sequenced material: peripheral blood mononuclear cells (PBMCs), taken at new diagnosis, from a patient treated with antithyroid drugs. The CDR3 sequence: CSVEGLAGGPGTQYF. The CDR3 nucleotides are TGCAGCGTTGAGGGGCTAGCGGGAGGCCCAGGGACGCAGTATTTT.